This passage covers 30 T cell receptor beta chains from one sample sequenced in a study of OX40 agonist ivuxolimab in advanced cancers. Clones were read by immunoSEQ multiplex PCR, and TCRdb kept only the in-frame ones, dropping some. This sample has tens of thousands of clones, with roughly 88% found just once. The sequences come from CD4+ or CD8+ T cells sorted from blood, collected in a trial of the OX40 agonist ivuxolimab. Receptors were obtained from an adult with an advanced solid tumor such as melanoma, head and neck, liver or kidney cancer.

V usage is TRBV10-3 and J usage is TRBJ2-1; TRBD2 matches 13 bases. There are 16 residues in the CDR3. Germline-derived CDR1 and CDR2 are ENHRY and SYGVKD. V gave up 6 bases and J gave up 6 bases; unmatched junction bases: 8. The CDR3 DNA is TGTGCCATCAGAACACCCGGGACTAGCGGGACCAATGAGCAGTTCTTC. It codes for CAIRTPGTSGTNEQFF.

The table lists this clone with a few counts. The chain joins TRBV28 to TRBJ2-1; D might be TRBD1 (6 bases). CDR1 is MDHEN, CDR2 SYDVKM, per germline. Trimming cost V 5 bases and J 0 bases, with 14 bases left between them. This CDR3 is built from 16 residues. CDR3 protein: CASSRTGLDSYNEQFF. The CDR3 nucleotides are TGTGCCAGCAGTCGAACAGGGTTGGACTCCTACAATGAGCAGTTCTTC. The full variable domain, with the rest looked up from reference TRBV28 and TRBJ2-1, is DVKVTQSSRYLVKRTGEKVFLECVQDMDHENMFWYRQDPGLGLRLIYFSYDVKMKEKGDIPEGYSVSREKKERFSLILESASTNQTSMYLCASSRTGLDSYNEQFFGPGTRLTVL.

The chain couples TRBV12-5 to TRBJ2-1; D is ambiguous. CDR3 length equals 12 residues. V shed 0 bases and J shed 15 bases, with 12 bases lying between them. Germline-derived CDR1 and CDR2 are LGHNT and FRNRAP. The CDR3 reads CASGLVSSRLFF. CDR3 DNA: TGTGCTAGTGGTTTGGTATCCTCCCGCTTGTTCTTC. The variable domain in full, completed from reference TRBV12-5 and TRBJ2-1, reads DARVTQTPRHKVTEMGQEVTMRCQPILGHNTVFWYRQTMMQGLELLAYFRNRAPLDDSGMPKDRFSAEMPDATLATLKIQPSEPRDSAVYFCASGLVSSRLFFGPGTRLTVL.

The rearrangement links TRBV19 to TRBJ1-1, with 7 bases identical to TRBD1. The CDR3 covers 16 residues. V lost 2 bases to trimming and J lost 1 base; unmatched junction nucleotides: 7. Germline V lookup: CDR1 LNHDA, CDR2 SQIVND (reference sequence). DNA of the CDR3: TGTGCCAGTAGTATAAGGAGACAGGGCACGAACACTGAAGCTTTCTTT. Its protein is CASSIRRQGTNTEAFF.

CDR3 DNA: TGTGCCAGCAGTCGGCACGGGCAGGAATCCTACGAGCAGTACTTC. Translating gives CASSRHGQESYEQYF. The chain uses TRBV28 and TRBJ2-7; D gene unclear. The germline CDR1 and CDR2 sequences are MDHEN and SYDVKM. V was trimmed by 5 bases and J by 1 base, leaving 15 bases between them. The CDR3 spans 15 residues.

The table lists this clone with a count of one. This chain connects TRBV11-2 to TRBJ2-3; D gene uncertain. CDR1 SGHAT and CDR2 FQNNGV come from the germline V gene. This CDR3 region has 15 residues. The V gene lost 2 bases and the J gene lost 5 bases, with 14 bases spanning the gap. The CDR3 region has the DNA TGTGCCAGCAGCTTATTTGCCTCCCTTCAAGATACGCAGTATTTT. Translated: CASSLFASLQDTQYF.

This clone is a singleton in its sample. The V and J genes are TRBV6-1 and TRBJ1-2, with a tentative D call TRBD1 (5 bases). Trimming shortened V by 6 bases and J by 5 bases, and 16 bases separated the two germline ends. This CDR3 region has 14 residues. From germline, CDR1 is MNHNS and CDR2 SASEGT. CDR3 residues: CASSRDPQGYGYTF. CDR3 DNA: TGTGCCAGCAGCCGGGACCCTCAAGGGTATGGCTACACCTTC.

The V call is TRBV28, the J call TRBJ1-5, with 7 bases lining up with TRBD1. In germline, CDR1 is MDHEN, CDR2 SYDVKM. The CDR3 spans 15 residues. V dropped 7 bases and J dropped 2; count of bases not matched to a gene: 8. The CDR3 region is CASNRGGTGNQPQHF. As DNA, the CDR3 is TGTGCCAGCAACAGGGGTGGGACAGGCAATCAGCCCCAGCATTTT.

The V call is TRBV27, the J call TRBJ1-2; D gene ambiguous. CDR1 is MNHEY, CDR2 SMNVEV, per germline (reference sequence). The V and J ends lost 4 bases and 7 bases respectively, with 16 bases between them. The CDR3 loop spans 14 amino acids. The CDR3 is CASSSGVGVSGYTF. The CDR3 DNA reads TGTGCCAGCAGTTCCGGAGTTGGGGTTAGTGGCTACACCTTC.

This clone was detected only once. V gene TRBV15 combines with J gene TRBJ2-7; 9 bases agree with TRBD2. Germline CDR1 is LNHNV and CDR2 is YYDKDF (reference sequence). After removal of 2 bases from V and 0 bases from J, the junction contained 5 bases not matched to a gene. This CDR3 has 16 amino acids. CDR3 sequence reads: CATSRPNSGSSYEQYF. CDR3 sequence (DNA): TGTGCCACCAGCAGACCCAATAGCGGGAGCTCCTACGAGCAGTACTTC.

The J gene is TRBJ2-1, the V gene TRBV7-2; TRBD2 matches at 10 bases. This CDR3 comprises 13 residues. Per the germline V gene, CDR1 is SGHTA and CDR2 is FQGNSA. The ends lost 4 bases at V and 14 bases at J; junction bases unmatched: 8. CDR3 in DNA: TGTGCCAGCAGCTCCCCGGGACTAGCGTCGGAGTTCTTC. Protein: CASSSPGLASEFF.

The chain links TRBV28 to TRBJ2-3; D not resolved. Trimming pared 6 bases from V and 0 bases from J, leaving 7 bases between. CDR1 is MDHEN and CDR2 is SYDVKM in the germline V gene. The CDR3 is 13 amino acids. The CDR3 spells CASRIHSTDTQYF. The CDR3 DNA sequence: TGTGCCAGCAGAATACACAGCACAGATACGCAGTATTTT.

CDR3 DNA: TGCGCCAGCAGTGAGTCGGGGGACAGAAGCTACGAGCAGTACTTC. Translated: CASSESGDRSYEQYF. The genes are TRBV10-1 and TRBJ2-7; 7 bases fit TRBD1. CDR1 and CDR2 from the germline V gene are WNHNN and SYGVQD (reference sequence). The CDR3 loop spans 15 amino acids. V shed 0 bases, J shed 3 bases, and the junction held 5 bases outside the gene matches.

The J gene is TRBJ2-1, the V gene TRBV4-1; 8 bases fit TRBD1. The CDR3 totals 16 residues. V lost 4 bases and J lost 5; bases outside the gene matches: 10. Germline-derived CDR1 and CDR2 are MGHRA and YSYEKL. CDR3 region: CASSPRGQGINNEQFF. The CDR3 bases are TGCGCCAGCAGCCCCAGGGGGCAAGGGATCAACAATGAGCAGTTCTTC.

This sequence joins TRBV7-9 and TRBJ1-3, with 9 bases lining up with TRBD1. After removal of 3 bases from V and 4 bases from J, the junction contained 10 bases not matched to a gene. The CDR3 loop spans 17 amino acids. The V gene's germline CDR1 is SEHNR and CDR2 FQNEAQ (reference sequence). The DNA for the CDR3 is TGTGCCAGCAGCTTGGCGGGACAGGGAAGTCGGGGAAACACCATATATTTT. Translated, it gives CASSLAGQGSRGNTIYF.

The chain carries TRBV7-9 and TRBJ2-7; D call uncertain. The CDR3 has 12 amino acids. Germline V gene lookup returns CDR1 SEHNR and CDR2 FQNEAQ (reference sequence). V was trimmed by 5 bases and J by 5 bases, leaving 10 bases between them. This CDR3 is CASSNLMNEQYF. CDR3 bases: TGTGCCAGCAGCAATCTTATGAACGAGCAGTACTTC.

The V gene is TRBV4-1, the J gene TRBJ2-2, with 7 nucleotides matching TRBD1. With V trimmed by 1 base and J by 4 bases, 12 bases remained unmatched. CDR1 is MGHRA, CDR2 YSYEKL, per germline. The length of the CDR3 is 18 residues. In DNA, the CDR3 is TGCGCCAGCAGCCAAGTCTTTTCAGGGGGTAGTCGCACCGGGGAGCTGTTTTTT. Translating gives CASSQVFSGGSRTGELFF.

The rearrangement joins TRBV15 to TRBJ2-3; perhaps TRBD2 as D (6 bases). The CDR3 covers 17 residues. V was pared by 0 bases and J by 2 bases, with 15 bases between. The germline V gene has CDR1 LNHNV and CDR2 YYDKDF (reference sequence). The CDR3 loop is CATSRDPSSGDTDTQYF. CDR3 bases: TGTGCCACCAGCAGAGATCCGAGTAGCGGAGACACAGATACGCAGTATTTT.

The chain joins TRBV28 to TRBJ1-1; D is undetermined. Germline V gene lookup returns CDR1 MDHEN and CDR2 SYDVKM. CDR3 length equals 15 residues. V lost 7 bases to trimming and J lost 0 bases, with 15 bases between them. The CDR3 bases are TGTGCCAGCAACCTATGGACCTCACTGAACACTGAAGCTTTCTTT. Its translation is CASNLWTSLNTEAFF.

CDR3 bases: TGTGCCAGCAGCTCGCCCGCCGGAGCGGGAGTAGCTACTGAGCAGTTCTTC. Translation gives CASSSPAGAGVATEQFF. This chain uses TRBV13 with TRBJ2-1; TRBD2 agrees at 8 bases. With 4 bases clipped from V and 9 bases from J, the junction kept 17 bases outside the gene matches. CDR3 length equals 17 residues. From germline, CDR1 is PRHDT and CDR2 FYEKMQ (reference sequence).

The chain has TRBV4-1 and TRBJ1-1; D gene ambiguous. The CDR3 has 13 residues. CDR1 MGHRA and CDR2 YSYEKL come from the germline V gene. Deletions cut 4 bases from V and 3 bases from J, with 9 bases between. Written as DNA, the CDR3 is TGCGCCAGCAGCCGGCAAGTGGACACTGAAGCTTTCTTT. Translation: CASSRQVDTEAFF.

The CDR3 loop reads CAISEYTSSYEQYF. DNA of the CDR3: TGTGCCATCAGTGAGTATACGAGCTCCTACGAGCAGTACTTC. V gene TRBV10-3 combines with J gene TRBJ2-7; D is unclear. Germline assignment: CDR1 ENHRY and CDR2 SYGVKD. The germline V and J ends were trimmed by 1 base and 0 bases, with 7 bases remaining between them. This CDR3 comprises 14 residues.

The J gene is TRBJ1-2, the V gene TRBV5-3; possibly TRBD1 for D (6 bases). TRBV5-3 is an ORF, with its function uncertain. The CDR3 totals 13 residues. The ends were cut back, 0 bases at V and 8 bases at J, with 11 bases in the middle. The CDR3 region is CARSLDAGDGYTF. CDR3 sequence (DNA): TGTGCCAGAAGCTTGGACGCAGGGGACGGCTACACCTTC.

This chain links TRBV27 with TRBJ2-7; 8 bases match TRBD1. Unmatched junction bases numbered 6, after V lost 5 bases and J lost 0 bases. CDR1 and CDR2 from the germline V gene are MNHEY and SMNVEV (reference sequence). CDR3 size: 15 residues. CDR3 DNA: TGTGCCAGCAGTCGTAAGGGACAGGCCTCCTACGAGCAGTACTTC. Translation: CASSRKGQASYEQYF.

The genes are TRBV29-1 and TRBJ2-1; 10 bases are shared with TRBD1. There are 15 residues in the CDR3. V gave up 6 bases and J gave up 2 bases; unmatched junction bases: 7. Germline CDR1 reads SQVTM; CDR2 reads ANQGSEA. The CDR3, as DNA: TGCAGCGTCCAATTGGGACAGGGGCCCTACAATGAGCAGTTCTTC. Protein product: CSVQLGQGPYNEQFF.

V is TRBV29-1 and J is TRBJ2-3, with D uncertain. The length of the CDR3 is 11 residues. CDR1 is SQVTM, CDR2 ANQGSEA, per germline. The ends were cut back, 5 bases at V and 2 bases at J, with 5 bases in the middle. The CDR3 here is CSVSLTDTQYF. The CDR3 DNA reads TGCAGCGTTTCCCTCACAGATACGCAGTATTTT.

The chain couples TRBV9 to TRBJ1-1, with TRBD1 as a possible D gene (5 bases). Germline CDR1 SGDLS, CDR2 YYNGEE. The CDR3 spans 14 residues. Trimming shortened V by 4 bases and J by 0 bases, and 10 bases separated the two germline ends. CDR3 in DNA: TGTGCCAGCAGCCAAACAGGCTTGAACACTGAAGCTTTCTTT. Translation gives CASSQTGLNTEAFF.

This chain links TRBV19 with TRBJ1-1; no firm D call. Germline V gives CDR1 LNHDA, CDR2 SQIVND (reference sequence). V was shortened by 3 bases and J by 11 bases, with 19 bases between the two germline ends. CDR3 length: 14 residues. The CDR3 DNA is TGTGCCAGTAGTATGACGTGGAGGGAGGCGTTGGCTTTCTTT. Residues: CASSMTWREALAFF.

V usage is TRBV4-3 and J usage is TRBJ2-3; unclear D gene. CDR3 length: 15 residues. The germline CDR1 and CDR2 sequences are LGHNA and YSLEER. Between the trimmed V and J ends, which lost 2 bases and 4 bases, there was a span of 13 bases. In DNA form, the CDR3 reads TGCGCCAGCAGCCAAAACCTTCTGTCGCCAGATACGCAGTATTTT. It codes for CASSQNLLSPDTQYF.

The J gene is TRBJ2-1, the V gene TRBV18, with TRBD2 as a possible D gene (6 bases). The CDR3 is made up of 17 amino acids. The germline CDR1 and CDR2 sequences are KGHSH and LQKENI. Trimming took 3 bases from V and 1 from J, leaving 16 bases between them. The CDR3 spells CASSPPRGAGSYNEQFF. CDR3 DNA sequence: TGTGCCAGCTCACCTCCGCGTGGTGCGGGATCCTACAATGAGCAGTTCTTC.